The T cell receptor (beta chain) described here comes from a study of blood T cell repertoires in COVID-19. V lost 0 bases to trimming and J lost 1 base, with 9 bases between them. The V gene's germline CDR1 is MNHEY and CDR2 SMNVEV (reference sequence). The CDR3 consists of 15 residues. Per the original methods: Scientists estimated how many nucleated cells there were by amplifying reference gene primers. This table comes from immunoSEQ multiplex PCR, and its TCRdb copy is limited to in-frame clones, with some not included. The V and J calls and clone size were taken over from that table, and D and trimming were inferred from the DNA. The sample yields about 400,000 clones, nearly 90% seen once.

The sequenced sample consisted of PBMCs or T cells enriched from blood (not recorded which). This sequence was found in a woman aged 25 to 39 who had recovered from COVID-19. The chain links TRBV27 to TRBJ1-1, with D unclear. CDR3 nucleotide sequence: TGTGCCAGCAGTTTATCATATGGAGGGAACACTGAAGCTTTCTTT. It encodes CASSLSYGGNTEAFF.